A single sample gave rise to the 5 T cell receptor beta chains below, sequenced in a study of blood T cell repertoires in COVID-19. The table came from immunoSEQ multiplex PCR; TCRdb's copy has only in-frame clones and leaves some out. This table holds 250,000 or so clones, around 88% found once. The specimen sequenced was PBMCs or T cells enriched from blood (not recorded which). These receptor sequences come from a woman in her thirties or forties with acute COVID-19.

DNA of the CDR3: TGTGCCAGCAGCCTCAGGCCCCTTGGATCCTACAATGAGCAGTTCTTC. This codes for CASSLRPLGSYNEQFF. The chain is built from TRBV7-6 and TRBJ2-1; no clear D gene. The V gene lost 5 bases and the J gene lost 1 base, with 15 bases spanning the gap. The CDR3 spans 16 residues. Per the germline V gene, CDR1 is SGHVS and CDR2 is FNYEAQ.

This clone showed up just once. CDR3 loop: CAIKVGGGPDTGELFF. CDR3 bases: TGTGCCATCAAGGTCGGCGGGGGTCCGGACACCGGGGAGCTGTTTTTT. The chain has TRBV10-3 and TRBJ2-2; TRBD2 matches at 7 bases. The J segment lost 3 bases and the V segment lost 7 bases, leaving 11 bases of the junction unmatched. CDR1 ENHRY and CDR2 SYGVKD come from the germline V gene. This CDR3 has 16 amino acids.

V and J are TRBV6-2 or TRBV6-3 and TRBJ2-7; TRBD1 matches at 10 bases. The junction had 10 bases not matched to a gene; V was cut back by 5 bases and J by 3 bases. This CDR3 contains 16 residues. Germline loops: CDR1 MNHEY, CDR2 SVGEGT. The CDR3 loop reads CASSSSRDRGGYEQYF. The CDR3 bases are TGTGCCAGCAGTAGCTCGAGGGACAGGGGAGGCTACGAGCAGTACTTC.

This chain uses TRBV10-3 with TRBJ1-6; D call uncertain. V lost 0 bases to trimming and J lost 0 bases, with 3 bases between them. Germline V gives CDR1 ENHRY, CDR2 SYGVKD. The CDR3 spans 15 residues. The CDR3 loop is CAISESSSYNSPLHF. CDR3 nucleotides: TGTGCCATCAGTGAGTCGAGCTCCTATAATTCACCCCTCCACTTT.

The chain uses TRBV6-5 and TRBJ2-2; no clear D. The V and J ends lost 5 bases and 5 bases respectively, with 15 bases between them. Germline V CDR1 and CDR2: MNHEY, SVGAGI. The CDR3 totals 15 residues. CDR3 sequence (DNA): TGTGCCAGCAGTCCTACCCTGCTATATACCGGGGAGCTGTTTTTT. This sequence encodes CASSPTLLYTGELFF.